Each of the 28 T cell receptor beta chains below was sequenced from the same sample in a study of blood T cell repertoires in COVID-19. Method: immunoSEQ multiplex PCR; TCRdb's copy keeps in-frame clones and lacks some. The sample records about 150,000 clones, 80% to 90% being singletons. The sequenced sample was peripheral blood. These receptors were obtained from a woman aged 55-70 years with COVID-19, enrolled during active disease.

The chain joins TRBV9 to TRBJ2-6, with 10 bases fitting TRBD2. This CDR3 spans 18 amino acids. The trim removed 2 bases at V and 0 bases at J, leaving 5 bases unmatched. CDR1 SGDLS and CDR2 YYNGEE come from the germline V gene. This CDR3 reads CASSVGLAVPSGANVLTF. CDR3 sequence (DNA): TGTGCCAGCAGCGTTGGACTAGCGGTGCCCTCTGGGGCCAACGTCCTGACTTTC.

As for this clone: This sample also contains other DNA sequences that code for the same CDR3. J is TRBJ1-1 and V is TRBV9, with unresolved D. The CDR3 totals 13 residues. V was cut by 4 bases and J by 2 bases, with 9 bases left in between. Germline V lookup: CDR1 SGDLS, CDR2 YYNGEE. CDR3 region: CASSPVLNTEAFF. The CDR3 DNA follows: TGTGCCAGCAGCCCGGTTTTAAACACTGAAGCTTTCTTT.

This clone has just a few counts. The chain carries TRBV2 and TRBJ2-7; D call uncertain. This CDR3 has 17 amino acids. Germline V lookup: CDR1 SNHLY, CDR2 FYNNEI. The germline V and J ends were trimmed by 3 bases and 1 base, with 19 bases remaining between them. CDR3 sequence: CASSDQSPYVRSYEQYF. The CDR3 bases are TGTGCCAGCAGTGATCAATCCCCCTACGTCCGATCCTACGAGCAGTACTTC.

The chain carries TRBV3-1 (or the pseudogene TRBV3-2) and TRBJ1-6, with a possible D match to TRBD1 (5 bases). CDR1 is LGHDT and CDR2 is YNNKEL in the germline V gene (reference sequence). Deletions cut 0 bases from V and 7 bases from J, with 10 bases between. The length of the CDR3 is 15 residues. CDR3 in amino acids: CASSQEGQGNSPLHF. The CDR3 DNA is TGTGCCAGCAGCCAAGAAGGGCAGGGAAATTCACCCCTCCACTTT.

This sequence joins TRBV12-5 and TRBJ1-6; D is perhaps TRBD1 (5 bases). The germline CDR1 and CDR2 sequences are LGHNT and FRNRAP. The ends were cut back, 8 bases at V and 4 bases at J, with 9 bases in the middle. The CDR3 contains 13 residues. CDR3 bases: TGTGCTAGTAACCAGGGATATAATTCACCCCTCCACTTT. This translates into CASNQGYNSPLHF.

The chain employs TRBV6-4 and TRBJ2-7; 8 bases are a match to TRBD2. The CDR3 extends over 18 amino acids. CDR1 MRHNA and CDR2 SNTAGT come from the germline V gene. Germline trimming cut 5 bases from V and 2 bases from J; bases unmatched to any gene: 17. CDR3 in DNA: TGTGCCAGCAGTTGTGCAGCGGGGGCCGCATGCGATCCCTACGAGCAGTACGTC. It translates to CASSCAAGAACDPYEQYV.

In this sample, this clone turned up once. The V gene is TRBV19, the J gene TRBJ2-6, with 10 positions matching TRBD1. The V segment lost 5 bases and the J segment 13 bases; nucleotides outside the gene matches: 8. The V gene's germline CDR1 is LNHDA and CDR2 SQIVND (reference sequence). This CDR3 spans 14 amino acids. The CDR3 protein is CASSASGTGAVLTF. CDR3 nucleotides: TGTGCCAGTAGTGCATCCGGGACAGGGGCTGTCCTGACTTTC.

The rearrangement uses TRBV6-5 and TRBJ1-5, with 8 nucleotides matching TRBD1. The CDR3 length is 14 residues. Trimming removed 6 bases from V and 7 bases from J; junction bases left unmatched: 8. From germline, CDR1 is MNHEY and CDR2 SVGAGI. The CDR3 loop reads CASSRGTGRQPQHF. The CDR3 DNA reads TGTGCCAGCAGCCGCGGGACAGGCCGGCAGCCCCAGCATTTT.

This clone has a handful of counts. This chain uses TRBV9 with TRBJ1-1; D gene ambiguous. The ends were cut back, 0 bases at V and 0 bases at J, with 12 bases in the middle. Germline loops: CDR1 SGDLS, CDR2 YYNGEE. The CDR3 sequence is 16 residues long. The CDR3 loop is CASSVEGGGMNTEAFF. The CDR3 nucleotides are TGTGCCAGCAGCGTAGAGGGAGGAGGGATGAACACTGAAGCTTTCTTT. The variable domain in full, completed from reference TRBV9 and TRBJ1-1, reads DSGVTQTPKHLITATGQRVTLRCSPRSGDLSVYWYQQSLDQGLQFLIQYYNGEERAKGNILERFSAQQFPDLHSELNLSSLELGDSALYFCASSVEGGGMNTEAFFGQGTRLTVV.

The chain uses TRBV18 and TRBJ2-7; D remains unclear. V was clipped by 4 bases and J by 3 bases, with 10 bases between them. Germline V gene lookup returns CDR1 KGHSH and CDR2 LQKENI. The CDR3 runs 13 residues. The CDR3, as DNA: TGTGCCAGCTCACGATCGGGTCTCTACGAGCAGTACTTC. It specifies CASSRSGLYEQYF.

This clone occurred once. The chain uses TRBV11-2 and TRBJ2-1; 12 bases are a match to TRBD2. The germline gives CDR1 SGHAT, CDR2 FQNNGV. The J segment lost 9 bases and the V segment lost 7 bases, leaving 7 bases of the junction unmatched. The CDR3 loop spans 14 amino acids. The CDR3 sequence is CASNLAGGLGEQFF. The CDR3 coding sequence is TGTGCCAGCAACCTAGCGGGGGGGCTGGGTGAGCAGTTCTTC.

This sequence joins TRBV9 and TRBJ2-5; 9 bases map to TRBD2. V gave up 3 bases and J gave up 3 bases; unmatched junction bases: 15. Germline-derived CDR1 and CDR2 are SGDLS and YYNGEE. The CDR3 totals 18 residues. The CDR3 coding sequence is TGTGCCAGCAGCGAGGAGGGGGGTCCTAGCGGGATAAAAGAGACCCAGTACTTC. Amino acids: CASSEEGGPSGIKETQYF.

The V and J genes are TRBV5-1 and TRBJ2-7; possible D gene TRBD1, 6 bases. There are 14 residues in the CDR3. V was pared by 4 bases and J by 1 base, with 12 bases between. The germline V gene has CDR1 SGHRS and CDR2 YFSETQ. The CDR3 loop reads CASSDAQGSYEQYF. The CDR3 DNA follows: TGCGCCAGCAGCGACGCCCAGGGGTCCTACGAGCAGTACTTC.

Turning to this clone: Other DNA sequences of this sample code for an identical CDR3. The genes are TRBV7-2 and TRBJ1-1; tentatively, D is TRBD1 (5 bases). Trimming removed 1 base from V and 0 bases from J, with 6 bases in between. This CDR3 has 14 amino acids. CDR1 and CDR2 (germline): SGHTA, FQGNSA. CDR3 sequence reads: CASSLGQLNTEAFF. In DNA, the CDR3 is TGTGCCAGCAGCTTAGGACAGTTGAACACTGAAGCTTTCTTT. The full variable domain, its missing parts supplied by reference TRBV7-2 and TRBJ1-1, is GAGVSQSPSNKVTEKGKDVELRCDPISGHTALYWYRQSLGQGLEFLIYFQGNSAPDKSGLPSDRFSAERTGGSVSTLTIQRTQQEDSAVYLCASSLGQLNTEAFFGQGTRLTVV.

The J gene is TRBJ2-7, the V gene TRBV29-1; D is possibly TRBD1 (6 bases). CDR3 size: 14 residues. CDR1 SQVTM and CDR2 ANQGSEA come from the germline V gene. V shed 2 bases and J shed 0 bases, with 11 bases lying between them. CDR3 residues: CSVENQGSSYEQYF. In DNA form, the CDR3 reads TGCAGCGTTGAAAACCAGGGGTCCTCCTACGAGCAGTACTTC.

V and J are TRBV3-1 (or the pseudogene TRBV3-2) and TRBJ2-1; D is unresolved. CDR1 LGHDT and CDR2 YNNKEL come from the germline V gene (reference sequence). The CDR3 length is 16 residues. V shed 2 bases and J shed 0 bases, with 11 bases lying between them. For the CDR3, the DNA is TGTGCCAGCAGCCAATCCCAACTCCTCTCCTACAATGAGCAGTTCTTC. Its translation is CASSQSQLLSYNEQFF.

This clone is labeled as medium-sized (0.01 to 0.1%). The CDR3 DNA reads as TGTGCCAGCTCACCCGGGACAAACTACGAGCAGTACTTC. Its translation: CASSPGTNYEQYF. The V gene is TRBV18, the J gene TRBJ2-7, with a weak D call TRBD1 (6 bases). The CDR3 extends over 13 amino acids. V was shortened by 3 bases and J by 3 bases, with 9 bases between the two germline ends. Germline V gene data show CDR1 as KGHSH and CDR2 as LQKENI.

The chain recombines TRBV6-2 or TRBV6-3 with TRBJ1-2, with TRBD1 as a possible D gene (6 bases). Germline values: CDR1 MNHEY, CDR2 SVGEGT. Trimming cost V 2 bases and J 2 bases, with 12 bases left between them. The CDR3 contains 15 residues. The CDR3 loop is CASSYPTGANYGYTF. CDR3 bases: TGTGCCAGCAGTTACCCGACAGGAGCGAACTATGGCTACACCTTC.

The chain uses TRBV19 and TRBJ1-5; D may be TRBD1 (5 bases). The CDR3 length is 15 residues. Trimming cost V 3 bases and J 6 bases, with 15 bases left between them. Looked up from germline, CDR1 is LNHDA and CDR2 is SQIVND (reference sequence). CDR3 coding DNA: TGTGCCAGTAGTATCGTCAGGGAAGTCGTTCAGCCCCAGCATTTT. It specifies CASSIVREVVQPQHF.

The sample holds one count of this clone. The genes are TRBV2 and TRBJ1-2, with 8 bases aligning to TRBD1. With 3 bases clipped from V and 4 bases from J, the junction kept 13 bases outside the gene matches. Germline V gene data show CDR1 as SNHLY and CDR2 as FYNNEI. This CDR3 spans 17 amino acids. CDR3 sequence reads: CASSDLIGTGSSYGYTF. CDR3 DNA: TGTGCCAGCAGTGACCTAATTGGGACAGGCAGCTCCTATGGCTACACCTTC.

This rearrangement joins TRBV7-8 to TRBJ2-7; D gene uncertain. This CDR3 spans 13 amino acids. Germline V gene lookup returns CDR1 SGHVS and CDR2 FQNEAQ. V was pared by 1 base and J by 5 bases, with 9 bases between. CDR3 in amino acids: CASSLVRGHEQYF. CDR3 coding DNA: TGTGCCAGCAGCTTAGTGCGCGGCCACGAGCAGTACTTC.

The chain employs TRBV9 and TRBJ1-1, with TRBD1 matching over 7 bases. The CDR3 spans 13 residues. V lost 1 base and J lost 4; bases outside the gene matches: 1. CDR1 is SGDLS, CDR2 YYNGEE, per germline. The DNA for the CDR3 is TGTGCCAGCAGCGTAACAGGGGTCACTGAAGCTTTCTTT. It translates to CASSVTGVTEAFF.

The chain recombines TRBV18 with TRBJ2-2; 9 bases map to TRBD1. J gave up 9 bases and V 4 bases, and 12 bases lay outside the gene matches. CDR3 length: 16 amino acids. The germline V gene encodes CDR1 KGHSH and CDR2 LQKENI. CDR3 region: CASSLYRDRENRELFF. CDR3 coding DNA: TGTGCCAGCTCACTATACCGGGACAGGGAGAACCGGGAGCTGTTTTTT.

CDR3 coding DNA: TGCGCCAGCAGCTCGGACACCATCTATGGCTACACCTTC. Residues: CASSSDTIYGYTF. The chain carries TRBV5-1 and TRBJ1-2; the D gene is possibly TRBD1 (5 bases). The germline V gene has CDR1 SGHRS and CDR2 YFSETQ. V was pared by 3 bases and J by 4 bases, with 10 bases between. The CDR3 spans 13 residues.

This clone was seen once. This chain uses TRBV19 with TRBJ1-1; the D is unclear. Germline V gene sequence: CDR1 LNHDA, CDR2 SQIVND (reference sequence). The CDR3 loop spans 13 amino acids. The germline V and J ends were trimmed by 8 bases and 1 base, with 11 bases remaining between them. The CDR3 DNA follows: TGTGCCAGTCTCTCCCTGTCGAACACTGAAGCTTTCTTT. Translation gives CASLSLSNTEAFF. The variable domain in full, with the rest retrieved from reference TRBV19 and TRBJ1-1, is DGGITQSPKYLFRKEGQNVTLSCEQNLNHDAMYWYRQDPGQGLRLIYYSQIVNDFQKGDIAEGYSVSREKKESFPLTVTSAQKNPTAFYLCASLSLSNTEAFFGQGTRLTVV.

The chain is built from TRBV18 and TRBJ1-5, with D perhaps TRBD1 (6 bases). Germline CDR1 and CDR2: KGHSH and LQKENI. The CDR3 sequence is 14 residues long. V dropped 3 bases and J dropped 1 base, with 7 bases sitting between them. CDR3 nucleotides: TGTGCCAGCTCACCGGACAGAAGCAATCAGCCCCAGCATTTT. Its translation is CASSPDRSNQPQHF.

This chain joins TRBV24-1 and TRBJ2-5; 8 positions match TRBD1. Germline assignment: CDR1 KGHDR and CDR2 SFDVKD. The CDR3 has 15 residues. The junction had 5 bases not matched to a gene; V was cut back by 3 bases and J by 3 bases. The CDR3 region has the DNA TGTGCCACCAGTGATGCCGGGACAGGTAAAGAGACCCAGTACTTC. Translation gives CATSDAGTGKETQYF.

This chain joins TRBV6-6 and TRBJ2-1; D is undetermined. Between the trimmed V and J ends, which lost 7 bases and 0 bases, there was a span of 7 bases. Germline lookup yields CDR1 MNHNY and CDR2 SVGAGI (reference sequence). This CDR3 is built from 13 residues. The CDR3 DNA sequence: TGTGCCAGCACCTCCCTCTCCTACAATGAGCAGTTCTTC. Protein product: CASTSLSYNEQFF.